This T cell receptor (beta chain) was profiled in a study of regulatory T cells in long-lasting Graves disease. As for this clonotype: Its antigen is not identified. A much larger clone sits a single nucleotide away, making a read error possible.

Documented time point: newly diagnosed GD, antithyroid drugs for less than 3 months. TCR sequences were obtained from RNA taken from PBMCs. The CDR3 contains 17 residues. Per the germline V gene, CDR1 is MNHEY and CDR2 is SVGEGT. Findings of the study overall: Persistent cases favored TRBV28, TRBJ1-2 and TRBJ2-5. Persistent Graves' patients showed a TCR diversity that was lower than that of newly diagnosed ones.

Researchers made TCR beta libraries by using iRepertoire HTBI primers and running Arm-PCR on CDR3 regions. TCRdb re-derived calls from the multiplex PCR reads in MiXCR, one entry per CDR3 protein. The repertoire has roughly 420,000 distinct CDR3 sequences, around 15% of them found once; the top ten carry about 25%. The same sample was also studied in work on T cells in Graves' hyperthyroidism and ophthalmopathy.

The sample consisted of peripheral blood mononuclear cells (PBMCs), taken at new diagnosis, from a patient treated with antithyroid drugs. This receptor was obtained from a woman aged 18-29 years with Graves disease. The chain uses TRBV6-2 or TRBV6-3 and TRBJ2-5, with 11 positions matching TRBD2. DNA for the CDR3: TGTGCCAACAGTTACTACGGGACTAGCGGACTTCAAGAGACCCAGTACTTC. This gives the protein CANSYYGTSGLQETQYF.